This record concerns one TCR beta chain sequence. Its specificity is not known. The PCR ran on 60 Vbeta and 13 Jbeta primers. The assay was immunoSEQ multiplex PCR, and TCRdb's table has in-frame clones only and misses some. The data hold roughly 130,000 clones, with 74% observed a single time. The sample originates from a study of cytomegalovirus exposure and HLA in healthy donors. In the study overall: Of approximately 400 genotyped donors, about 80% clustered with self-reported Caucasian donors. The study's findings and limits: Researchers reported in a later analysis that common viral pathogens appeared linked to several top clusters. On later analysis, the bulk of CMV-associated TCR beta chains appeared to be HLA-restricted.

The CDR3 runs 15 residues. In germline, CDR1 is LNHDA, CDR2 SQIVND (reference sequence). V shed 9 bases, J shed 1 base, and the junction held 9 bases outside the gene matches. V gene TRBV19 combines with J gene TRBJ2-3; TRBD1 matches 8 bases. This TCR came from a middle-aged man in good health and CMV-seropositive. The sequencing sample was made of PBMCs. The CDR3 nucleotides read TGTGCCAGCCAACCAGGACAGGGCCGCACAGATACGCAGTATTTT. It specifies CASQPGQGRTDTQYF.